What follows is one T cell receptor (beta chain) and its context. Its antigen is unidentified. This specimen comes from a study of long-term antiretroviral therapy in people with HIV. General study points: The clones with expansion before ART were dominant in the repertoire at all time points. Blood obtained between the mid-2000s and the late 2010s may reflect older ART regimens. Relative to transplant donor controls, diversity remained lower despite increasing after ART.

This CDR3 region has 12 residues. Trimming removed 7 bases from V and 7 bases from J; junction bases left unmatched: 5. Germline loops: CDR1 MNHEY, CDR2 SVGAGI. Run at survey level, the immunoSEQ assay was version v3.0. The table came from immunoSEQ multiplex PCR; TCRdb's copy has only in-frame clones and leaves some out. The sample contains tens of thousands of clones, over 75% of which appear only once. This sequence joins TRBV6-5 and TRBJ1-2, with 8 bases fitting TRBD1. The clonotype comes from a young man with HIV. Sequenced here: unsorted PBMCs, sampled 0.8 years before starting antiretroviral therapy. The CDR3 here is CASTRGTGGYTF. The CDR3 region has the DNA TGTGCCAGCACTCGGGGGACAGGTGGCTACACCTTC.